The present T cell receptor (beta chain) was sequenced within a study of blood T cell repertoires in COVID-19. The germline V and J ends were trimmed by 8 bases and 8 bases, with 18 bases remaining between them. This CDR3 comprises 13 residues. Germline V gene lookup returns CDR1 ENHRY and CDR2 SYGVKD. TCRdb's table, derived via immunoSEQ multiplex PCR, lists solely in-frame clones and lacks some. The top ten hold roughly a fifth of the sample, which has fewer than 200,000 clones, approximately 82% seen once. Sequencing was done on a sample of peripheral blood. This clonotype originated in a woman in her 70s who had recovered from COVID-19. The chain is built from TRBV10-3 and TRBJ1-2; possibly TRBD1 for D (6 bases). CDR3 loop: CAIAGQPGGGYTF. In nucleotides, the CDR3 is TGTGCCATCGCCGGACAGCCGGGAGGGGGCTACACCTTC.